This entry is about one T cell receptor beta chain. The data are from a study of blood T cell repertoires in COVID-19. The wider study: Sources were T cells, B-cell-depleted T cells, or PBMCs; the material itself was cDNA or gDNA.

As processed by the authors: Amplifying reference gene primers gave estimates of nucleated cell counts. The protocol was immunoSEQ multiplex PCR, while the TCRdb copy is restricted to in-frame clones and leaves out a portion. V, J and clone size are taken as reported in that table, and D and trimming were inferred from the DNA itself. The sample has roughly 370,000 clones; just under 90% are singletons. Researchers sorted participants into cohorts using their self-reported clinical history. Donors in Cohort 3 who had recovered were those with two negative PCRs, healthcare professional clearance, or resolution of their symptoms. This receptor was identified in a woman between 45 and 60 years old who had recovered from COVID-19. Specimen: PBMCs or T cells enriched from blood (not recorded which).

CDR3 residues: CASSPGGGGNQPQHF. The CDR3 DNA follows: TGTGCCAGTAGTCCCGGAGGCGGGGGCAATCAGCCCCAGCATTTT. The chain uses TRBV19 and TRBJ1-5, with D hard to call. CDR1 and CDR2 from the germline V gene are LNHDA and SQIVND (reference sequence). V lost 5 bases and J 2 bases, leaving 13 bases between the germline ends. The CDR3 is 15 residues long. The whole variable domain, filled in from reference TRBV19 and TRBJ1-5, reads DGGITQSPKYLFRKEGQNVTLSCEQNLNHDAMYWYRQDPGQGLRLIYYSQIVNDFQKGDIAEGYSVSREKKESFPLTVTSAQKNPTAFYLCASSPGGGGNQPQHFGDGTRLSIL.